This T cell receptor (beta chain) was recorded in a study of shared clonotypes between healthy human individuals. This CDR3 spans 17 amino acids. Germline lookup yields CDR1 MDHEN and CDR2 SYDVKM. V was clipped by 6 bases and J by 11 bases; unmatched bases: 15. Clones were sequenced by immunoSEQ multiplex PCR, and TCRdb holds only the in-frame ones, with some missing. The sample records over a million clones, approximately 98.5% being singletons. The chain combines TRBV28 with TRBJ2-1; 14 bases line up with TRBD2. This receptor was identified in a man younger than 45 in good health. The sequencing input was naive CD4+ T cells sorted from blood. Noted subset: CD45RA+ positively selected. CDR3 amino acids: CASRSLPGLAGAMKQFF. The CDR3 DNA reads as TGTGCCAGCAGGAGCCTTCCGGGACTAGCGGGAGCTATGAAGCAGTTCTTC.